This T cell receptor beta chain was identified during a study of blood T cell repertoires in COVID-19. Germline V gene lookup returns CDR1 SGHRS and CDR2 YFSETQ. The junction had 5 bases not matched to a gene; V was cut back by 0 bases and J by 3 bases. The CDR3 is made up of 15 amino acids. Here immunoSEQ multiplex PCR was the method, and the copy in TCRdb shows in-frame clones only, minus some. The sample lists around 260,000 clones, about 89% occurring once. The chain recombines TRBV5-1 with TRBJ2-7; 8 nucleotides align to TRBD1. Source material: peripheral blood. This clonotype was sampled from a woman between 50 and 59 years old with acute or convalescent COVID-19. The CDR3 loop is CASSLENRGNYEQYF. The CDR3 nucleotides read TGCGCCAGCAGCTTGGAGAACAGGGGGAACTACGAGCAGTACTTC.